Shown below are 5 T cell receptor beta chains from a single sample sequenced in a study of PD-1 blockade in classical Hodgkin lymphoma. Every one of the patients relapsed after autologous stem cell transplantation (brentuximab vedotin exposure was variable). Starting with thawed PBMCs, CD4+ T cells were purified by magnetic negative selection. TCRdb's copy holds only in-frame clones and misses some; the assay was immunoSEQ multiplex PCR. The sample lists fewer than 8,000 clones, about four fifths seen once, with roughly 3.5% in the top ten. Sequences were derived from CD4+ T cells from blood, sampled at baseline. All receptors come from a human donor with classical Hodgkin lymphoma.

This clone appeared once. This chain links TRBV6-5 with TRBJ1-2; D perhaps matches TRBD1 (5 bases). The germline V gene has CDR1 MNHEY and CDR2 SVGAGI. The CDR3 extends over 13 amino acids. V shed 4 bases and J shed 5 bases, with 11 bases lying between them. The CDR3 here is CASSLSGGYGYTF. The CDR3 nucleotides are TGTGCCAGCAGTTTGAGCGGGGGGTATGGCTACACCTTC.

J is TRBJ1-4 and V is TRBV28; D gene ambiguous. The CDR3 is 12 residues long. Germline V CDR1 and CDR2: MDHEN, SYDVKM. V was shortened by 3 bases and J by 7 bases, with 6 bases between the two germline ends. The CDR3 nucleotides are TGTGCCAGCAGTTTGAAAACTGAAAAACTGTTTTTT. This gives the protein CASSLKTEKLFF.

The chain joins TRBV4-3 to TRBJ1-4, with D possibly being TRBD1 (5 bases). The germline V and J ends were trimmed by 0 bases and 8 bases, with 22 bases remaining between them. This CDR3 region has 18 residues. Germline loops: CDR1 LGHNA, CDR2 YSLEER. CDR3 loop: CASSQDRFSGSRGEKLFF. In DNA form, the CDR3 reads TGCGCCAGCAGCCAAGATAGGTTTTCGGGGTCCCGGGGGGAAAAACTGTTTTTT.

The chain joins TRBV4-1 to TRBJ1-4; D may be TRBD1 (5 bases). The CDR3 extends over 13 amino acids. The germline CDR1 and CDR2 sequences are MGHRA and YSYEKL. The V and J ends lost 7 bases and 8 bases respectively, with 14 bases between them. As DNA, the CDR3 is TGCGCCAGCAAGAGTACGGGGCGGGAAAAACTGTTTTTT. It specifies CASKSTGREKLFF.

V usage is TRBV27 and J usage is TRBJ2-5, with 12 bases fitting TRBD2. The CDR3 consists of 15 residues. Looked up from germline, CDR1 is MNHEY and CDR2 is SMNVEV (reference sequence). The junction had 4 bases not matched to a gene; V was cut back by 5 bases and J by 3 bases. Here the CDR3 DNA reads TGTGCCAGCAGTCCATCTAGCGGGGGGGAAGAGACCCAGTACTTC. This encodes CASSPSSGGEETQYF.